This T cell receptor beta chain is drawn from a study of naive and memory T cell subsets. Four PCR rounds used nested alpha and beta constant region primers plus the SP2 primer. Alpha and beta constant region primers primed reverse transcription for blood and skin samples. In TCRdb, the UMI-ligation and nested PCR reads were re-called with MiXCR into one record per CDR3 protein. Of more than 25,000 distinct CDR3 sequences in the sample, under 6.5% were seen once. The CDR3 loop spans 16 amino acids. Losses at the gene ends were 3 bases for V and 3 bases for J; bases not matched to a gene: 7. The germline V gene encodes CDR1 SEHNR and CDR2 FQNEAQ (reference sequence). This clonotype came up many times. The library had UMIs added by 3' ligation of an oligonucleotide to TCR cDNA. RNA was extracted from approximately 2.6 ml of whole blood of healthy adults. Reverse transcription used DNase-treated unsorted total RNA, aiming for 1 to 1000 ng.

Sequencing was carried out using blood. This sequence was found in an adult in good health. J is TRBJ2-1 and V is TRBV7-9; 8 nucleotides agree with TRBD2. CDR3 sequence reads: CASSLVSGGRYNEQFF. The CDR3 DNA reads TGTGCCAGCAGCTTGGTTTCGGGAGGGCGCTACAATGAGCAGTTCTTC.